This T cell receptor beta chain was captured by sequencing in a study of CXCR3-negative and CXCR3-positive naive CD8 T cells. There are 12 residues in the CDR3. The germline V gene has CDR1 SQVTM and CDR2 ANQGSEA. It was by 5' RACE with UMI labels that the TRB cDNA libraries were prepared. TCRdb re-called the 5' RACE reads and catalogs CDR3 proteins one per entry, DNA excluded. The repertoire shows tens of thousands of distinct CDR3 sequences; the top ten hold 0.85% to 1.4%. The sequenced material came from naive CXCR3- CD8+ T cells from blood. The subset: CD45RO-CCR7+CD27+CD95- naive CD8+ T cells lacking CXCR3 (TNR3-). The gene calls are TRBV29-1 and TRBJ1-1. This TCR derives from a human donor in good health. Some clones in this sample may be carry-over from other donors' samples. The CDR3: CSVGRMNTEAFF.